The clone carrying this T cell receptor (beta chain) appeared once. Its specificity is not known. The libraries were made with immunoSEQ version 4 in survey mode. The method was immunoSEQ multiplex PCR; TCRdb's version includes in-frame clones alone and lacks a portion of them. Altogether roughly 64,000 clones are present, just under 75% being singletons, with the ten largest covering 1.5% to 2%. Trimming cost V 2 bases and J 8 bases, with 10 bases left between them. The CDR3 length is 12 residues. Germline V gene sequence: CDR1 SGHDT, CDR2 YYEEEE. Cells were stimulated with overlapping HIV-1 Gag 15-mer peptides. CD40L/CD69 double-negative CD45RO-high memory CD4+ T cells were collected. Stimulated PBMCs had first been depleted of CD8+ T cells. This record comes from a study of persistence of HIV-infected CD4 T cells. For the study at large: Isolated cells were CMV- and HIV-1 Gag-responding CD4+ T cells. Blood samples, up to about 200 mL, came from multiple time points, except a couple of leukapheresis donors sampled once.

The rearrangement joins TRBV5-6 to TRBJ1-1; D not certain. This receptor was obtained from an adult man with HIV who was CMV-seropositive. Sequenced material: CD4+ T cells sorted from PBMCs after approximately 19-hour stimulation, taken from a patient who received antiretroviral therapy. The CDR3 reads CASSFYGGEAFF. The CDR3 nucleotides read TGTGCCAGCAGCTTTTACGGTGGGGAAGCTTTCTTT. The whole variable domain, filled in from reference TRBV5-6 and TRBJ1-1, reads DAGVTQSPTHLIKTRGQQVTLRCSPKSGHDTVSWYQQALGQGPQFIFQYYEEEERQRGNFPDRFSGHQFPNYSSELNVNALLLGDSALYLCASSFYGGEAFFGQGTRLTVV.